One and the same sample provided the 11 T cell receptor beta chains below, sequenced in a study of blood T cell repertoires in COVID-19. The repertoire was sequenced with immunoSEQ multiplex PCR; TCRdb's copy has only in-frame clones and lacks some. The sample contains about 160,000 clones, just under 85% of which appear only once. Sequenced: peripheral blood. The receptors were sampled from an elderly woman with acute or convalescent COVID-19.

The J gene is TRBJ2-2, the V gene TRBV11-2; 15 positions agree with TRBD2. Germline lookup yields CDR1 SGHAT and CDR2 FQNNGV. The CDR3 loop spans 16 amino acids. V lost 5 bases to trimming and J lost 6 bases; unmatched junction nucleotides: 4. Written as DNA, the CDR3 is TGTGCCAGCAGCCAAGGGACTAGCGGGAGGTCCGGGGAGCTGTTTTTT. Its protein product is CASSQGTSGRSGELFF.

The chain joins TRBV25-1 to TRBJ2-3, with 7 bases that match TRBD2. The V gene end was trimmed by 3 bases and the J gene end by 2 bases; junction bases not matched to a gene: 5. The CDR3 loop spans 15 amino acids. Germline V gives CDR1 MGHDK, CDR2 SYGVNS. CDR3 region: CASSDGGGYTDTQYF. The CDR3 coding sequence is TGTGCCAGCAGTGACGGCGGGGGATACACAGATACGCAGTATTTT.

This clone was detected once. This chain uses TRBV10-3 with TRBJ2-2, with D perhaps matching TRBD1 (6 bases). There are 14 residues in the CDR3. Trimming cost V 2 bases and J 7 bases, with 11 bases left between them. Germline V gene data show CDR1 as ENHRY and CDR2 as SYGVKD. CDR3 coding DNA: TGTGCCATCAGTGAGCAGGGGCTATTCGGGGAGCTGTTTTTT. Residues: CAISEQGLFGELFF.

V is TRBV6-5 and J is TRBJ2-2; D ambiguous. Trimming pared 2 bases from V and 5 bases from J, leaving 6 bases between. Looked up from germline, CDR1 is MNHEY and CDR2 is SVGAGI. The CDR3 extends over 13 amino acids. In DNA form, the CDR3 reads TGTGCCAGCAGTTACGCTAGTACCGGGGAGCTGTTTTTT. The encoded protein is CASSYASTGELFF.

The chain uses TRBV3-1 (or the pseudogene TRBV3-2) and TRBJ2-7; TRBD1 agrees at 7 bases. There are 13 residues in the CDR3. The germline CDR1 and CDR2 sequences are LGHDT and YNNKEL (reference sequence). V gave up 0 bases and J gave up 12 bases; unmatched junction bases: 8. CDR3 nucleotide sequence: TGTGCCAGCAGCCAAGATCTTGAGGGGACAGTGTACTTC. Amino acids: CASSQDLEGTVYF.

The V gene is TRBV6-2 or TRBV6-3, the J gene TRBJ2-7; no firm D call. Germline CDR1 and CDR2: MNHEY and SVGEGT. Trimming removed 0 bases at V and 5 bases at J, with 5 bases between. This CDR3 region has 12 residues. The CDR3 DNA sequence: TGTGCCAGCAGTTACTCGAGAAACGAGCAGTACTTC. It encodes CASSYSRNEQYF.

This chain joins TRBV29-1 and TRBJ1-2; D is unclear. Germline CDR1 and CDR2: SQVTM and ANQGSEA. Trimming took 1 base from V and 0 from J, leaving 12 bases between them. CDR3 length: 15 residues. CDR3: CSVEGGSGTNYGYTF. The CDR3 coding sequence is TGCAGCGTTGAAGGAGGGTCGGGGACTAACTATGGCTACACCTTC. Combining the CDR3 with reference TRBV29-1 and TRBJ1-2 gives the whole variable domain SAVISQKPSRDICQRGTSLTIQCQVDSQVTMMFWYRQQPGQSLTLIATANQGSEATYESGFVIDKFPISRPNLTFSTLTVSNMSPEDSSIYLCSVEGGSGTNYGYTFGSGTRLTVV.

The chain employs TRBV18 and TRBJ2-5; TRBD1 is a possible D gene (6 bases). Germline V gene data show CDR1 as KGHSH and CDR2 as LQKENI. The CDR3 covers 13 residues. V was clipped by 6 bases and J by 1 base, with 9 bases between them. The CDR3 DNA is TGTGCCAGCTCCCGGGACACCCAAGAGACCCAGTACTTC. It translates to CASSRDTQETQYF.

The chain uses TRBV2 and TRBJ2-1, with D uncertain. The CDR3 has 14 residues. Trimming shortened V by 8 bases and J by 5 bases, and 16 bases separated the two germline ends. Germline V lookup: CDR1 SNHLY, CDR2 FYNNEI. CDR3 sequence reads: CASLPDSSNNEQFF. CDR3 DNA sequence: TGTGCCAGCCTACCAGACTCCTCTAACAATGAGCAGTTCTTC.

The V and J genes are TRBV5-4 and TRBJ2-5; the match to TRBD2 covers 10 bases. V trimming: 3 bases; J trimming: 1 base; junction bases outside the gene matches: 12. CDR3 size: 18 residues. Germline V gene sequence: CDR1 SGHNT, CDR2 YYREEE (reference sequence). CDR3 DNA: TGTGCCAGCAGCTCCGACCCCGCTAGCGGGGGCGTCCAAGAGACCCAGTACTTC. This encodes CASSSDPASGGVQETQYF.

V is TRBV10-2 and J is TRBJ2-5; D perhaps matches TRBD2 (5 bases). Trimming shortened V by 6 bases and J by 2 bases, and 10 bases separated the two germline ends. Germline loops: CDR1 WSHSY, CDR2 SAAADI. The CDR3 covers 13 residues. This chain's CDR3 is CASRRDIQETQYF. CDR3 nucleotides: TGCGCCAGCAGACGGGATATTCAAGAGACCCAGTACTTC.